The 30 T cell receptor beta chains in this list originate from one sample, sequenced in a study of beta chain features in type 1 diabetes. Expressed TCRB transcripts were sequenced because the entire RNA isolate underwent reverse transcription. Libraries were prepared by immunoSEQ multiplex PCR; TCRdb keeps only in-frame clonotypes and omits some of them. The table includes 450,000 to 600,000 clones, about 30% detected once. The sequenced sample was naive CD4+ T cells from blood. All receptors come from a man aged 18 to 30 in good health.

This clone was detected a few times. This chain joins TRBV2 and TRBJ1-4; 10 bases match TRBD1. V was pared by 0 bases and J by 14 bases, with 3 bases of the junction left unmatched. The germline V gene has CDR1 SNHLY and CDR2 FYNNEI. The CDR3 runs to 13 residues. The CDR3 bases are TGTGCCAGCAGTGAAGCTGAGGACAGGGGGCTGTTTTTT. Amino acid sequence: CASSEAEDRGLFF.

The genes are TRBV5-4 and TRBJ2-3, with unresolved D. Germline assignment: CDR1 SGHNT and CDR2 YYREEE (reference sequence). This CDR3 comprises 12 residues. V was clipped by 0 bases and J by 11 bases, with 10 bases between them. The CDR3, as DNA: TGTGCCAGCAGCTTGGAAGGGTCCAAGCAGTATTTT. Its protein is CASSLEGSKQYF.

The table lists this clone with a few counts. The CDR3 bases are TGTGCCAGCAGCCGGGGACAGAACTCCTACAATGAGCAGTTCTTC. It codes for CASSRGQNSYNEQFF. The gene calls are TRBV11-1 and TRBJ2-1, with 7 bases identical to TRBD1. J was trimmed by 0 bases and V by 5 bases; bases with no gene match: 4. CDR1 SGHAT and CDR2 FQDESV come from the germline V gene (reference sequence). CDR3 length: 15 amino acids. The whole variable domain, remainder taken from reference TRBV11-1 and TRBJ2-1, is EAEVAQSPRYKITEKSQAVAFWCDPISGHATLYWYRQILGQGPELLVQFQDESVVDDSQLPKDRFSAERLKGVDSTLKIQPAELGDSAMYLCASSRGQNSYNEQFFGPGTRLTVL.

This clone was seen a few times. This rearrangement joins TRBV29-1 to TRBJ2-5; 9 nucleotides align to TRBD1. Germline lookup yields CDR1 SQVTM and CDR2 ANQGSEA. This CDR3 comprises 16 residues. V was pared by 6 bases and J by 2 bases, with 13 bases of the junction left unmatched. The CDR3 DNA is TGCAGCGTAACAGGGGGCCGCGGACAGGAACAAGAGACCCAGTACTTC. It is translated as CSVTGGRGQEQETQYF.

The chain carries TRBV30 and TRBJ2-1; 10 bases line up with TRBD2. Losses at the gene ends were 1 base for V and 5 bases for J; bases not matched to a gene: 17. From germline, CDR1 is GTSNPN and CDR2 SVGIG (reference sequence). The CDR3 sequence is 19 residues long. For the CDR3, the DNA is TGTGCCTGGAGTGACTGGCCTCTAGGAGGACTAGCGGAGAACAATGAGCAGTTCTTC. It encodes CAWSDWPLGGLAENNEQFF.

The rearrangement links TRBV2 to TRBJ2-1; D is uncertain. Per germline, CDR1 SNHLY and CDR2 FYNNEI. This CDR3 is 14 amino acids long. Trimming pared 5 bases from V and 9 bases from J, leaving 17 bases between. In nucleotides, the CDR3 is TGTGCCAGCAGTACCATAGTATTTCCCAGTGAGCAGTTCTTC. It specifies CASSTIVFPSEQFF. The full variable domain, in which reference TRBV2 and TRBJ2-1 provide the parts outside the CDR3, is EPEVTQTPSHQVTQMGQEVILRCVPISNHLYFYWYRQILGQKVEFLVSFYNNEISEKSEIFDDQFSVERPDGSNFTLKIRSTKLEDSAMYFCASSTIVFPSEQFFGPGTRLTVL.

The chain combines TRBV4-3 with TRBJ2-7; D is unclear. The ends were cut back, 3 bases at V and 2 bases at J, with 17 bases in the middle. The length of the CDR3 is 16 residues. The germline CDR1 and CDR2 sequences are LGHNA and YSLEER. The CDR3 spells CASSQQVQSLTYEQYF. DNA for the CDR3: TGCGCCAGCAGCCAGCAGGTACAGAGTCTTACCTACGAGCAGTACTTC.

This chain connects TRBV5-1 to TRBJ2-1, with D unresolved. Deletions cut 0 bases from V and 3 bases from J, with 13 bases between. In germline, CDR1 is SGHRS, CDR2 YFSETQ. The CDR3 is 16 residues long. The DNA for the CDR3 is TGCGCCAGCAGCTTGGGAGAGATCAACTACTACAATGAGCAGTTCTTC. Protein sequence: CASSLGEINYYNEQFF.

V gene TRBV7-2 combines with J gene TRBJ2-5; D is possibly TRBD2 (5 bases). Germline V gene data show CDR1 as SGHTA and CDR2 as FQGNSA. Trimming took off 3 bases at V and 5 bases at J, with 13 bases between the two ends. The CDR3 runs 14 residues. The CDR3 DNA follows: TGTGCCAGCAGCTTTTACCGGGGAAGGGAGACCCAGTACTTC. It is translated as CASSFYRGRETQYF. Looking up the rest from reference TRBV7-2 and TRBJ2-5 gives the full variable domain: GAGVSQSPSNKVTEKGKDVELRCDPISGHTALYWYRQSLGQGLEFLIYFQGNSAPDKSGLPSDRFSAERTGGSVSTLTIQRTQQEDSAVYLCASSFYRGRETQYFGPGTRLLVL.

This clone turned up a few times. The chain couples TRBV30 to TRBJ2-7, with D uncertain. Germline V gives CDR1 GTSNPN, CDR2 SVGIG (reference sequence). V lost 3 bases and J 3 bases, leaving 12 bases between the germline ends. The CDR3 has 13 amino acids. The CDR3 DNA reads TGTGCCTGGAGAGTCAAGGGAAGCTACGAGCAGTACTTC. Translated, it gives CAWRVKGSYEQYF.

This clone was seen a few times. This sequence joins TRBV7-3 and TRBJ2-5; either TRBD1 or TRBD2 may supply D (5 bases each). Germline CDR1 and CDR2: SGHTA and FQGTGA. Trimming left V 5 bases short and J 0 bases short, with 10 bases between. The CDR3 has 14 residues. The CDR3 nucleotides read TGTGCCAGCAGCCCGGGGACGTACCAAGAGACCCAGTACTTC. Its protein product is CASSPGTYQETQYF. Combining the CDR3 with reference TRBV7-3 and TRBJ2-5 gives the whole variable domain GAGVSQTPSNKVTEKGKYVELRCDPISGHTALYWYRQSLGQGPEFLIYFQGTGAADDSGLPNDRFFAVRPEGSVSTLKIQRTERGDSAVYLCASSPGTYQETQYFGPGTRLLVL.

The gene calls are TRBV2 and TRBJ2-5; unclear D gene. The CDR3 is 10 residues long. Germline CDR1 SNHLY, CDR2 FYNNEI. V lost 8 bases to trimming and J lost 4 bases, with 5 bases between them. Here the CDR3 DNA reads TGTGCCAGCGGGCCAGAGACCCAGTACTTC. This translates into CASGPETQYF.

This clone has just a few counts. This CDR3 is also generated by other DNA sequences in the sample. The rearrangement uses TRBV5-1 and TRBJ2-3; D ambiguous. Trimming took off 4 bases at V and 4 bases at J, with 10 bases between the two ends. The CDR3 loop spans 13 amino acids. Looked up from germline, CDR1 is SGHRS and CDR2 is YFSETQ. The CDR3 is CASSLGPADTQYF. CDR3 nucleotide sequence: TGCGCCAGCAGCCTTGGACCGGCAGATACGCAGTATTTT.

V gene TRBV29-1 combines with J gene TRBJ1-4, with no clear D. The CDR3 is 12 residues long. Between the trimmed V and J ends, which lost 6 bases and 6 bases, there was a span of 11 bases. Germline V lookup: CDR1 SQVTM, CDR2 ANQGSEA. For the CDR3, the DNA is TGCAGCGTCCTCAGAGCCGATGAAAAACTGTTTTTT. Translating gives CSVLRADEKLFF.

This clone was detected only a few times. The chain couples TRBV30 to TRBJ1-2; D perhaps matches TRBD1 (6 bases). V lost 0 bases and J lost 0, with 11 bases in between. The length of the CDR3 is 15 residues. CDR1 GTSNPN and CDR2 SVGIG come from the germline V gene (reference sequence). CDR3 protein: CAWSVLRGTNYGYTF. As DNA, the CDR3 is TGTGCCTGGAGTGTACTCAGGGGCACTAACTATGGCTACACCTTC.

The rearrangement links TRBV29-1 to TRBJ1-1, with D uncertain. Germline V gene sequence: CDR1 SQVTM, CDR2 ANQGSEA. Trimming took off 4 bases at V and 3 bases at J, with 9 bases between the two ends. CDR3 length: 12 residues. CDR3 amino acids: CSVGRVDTEAFF. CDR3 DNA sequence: TGCAGCGTTGGGAGGGTTGACACTGAAGCTTTCTTT.

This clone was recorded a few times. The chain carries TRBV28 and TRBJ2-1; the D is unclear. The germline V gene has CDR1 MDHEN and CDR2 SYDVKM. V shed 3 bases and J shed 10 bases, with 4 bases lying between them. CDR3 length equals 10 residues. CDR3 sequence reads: CASSFREQFF. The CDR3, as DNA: TGTGCCAGCAGTTTTCGAGAGCAGTTCTTC.

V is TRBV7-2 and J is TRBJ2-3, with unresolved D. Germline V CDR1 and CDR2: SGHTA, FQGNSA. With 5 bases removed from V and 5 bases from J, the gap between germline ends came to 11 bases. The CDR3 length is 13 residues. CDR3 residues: CASSPHVRDTQYF. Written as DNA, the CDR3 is TGTGCCAGCAGCCCCCATGTAAGAGATACGCAGTATTTT.

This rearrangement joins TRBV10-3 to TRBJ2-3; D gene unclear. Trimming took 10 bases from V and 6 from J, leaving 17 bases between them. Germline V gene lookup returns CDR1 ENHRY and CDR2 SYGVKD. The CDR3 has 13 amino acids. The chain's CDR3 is CANSQSPGDTQYF. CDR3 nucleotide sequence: TGTGCCAACTCCCAGTCGCCCGGGGATACGCAGTATTTT.

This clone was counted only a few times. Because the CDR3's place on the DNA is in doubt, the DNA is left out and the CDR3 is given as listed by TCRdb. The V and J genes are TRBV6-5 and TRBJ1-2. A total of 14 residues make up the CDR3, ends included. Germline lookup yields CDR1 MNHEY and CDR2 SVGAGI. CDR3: CASSSSELVYGYTF.

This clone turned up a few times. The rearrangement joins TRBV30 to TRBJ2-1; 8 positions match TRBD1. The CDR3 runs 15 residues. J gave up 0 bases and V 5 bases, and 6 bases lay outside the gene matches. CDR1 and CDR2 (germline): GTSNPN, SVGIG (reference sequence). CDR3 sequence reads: CAWGRTGPSYNEQFF. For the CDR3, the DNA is TGTGCCTGGGGTCGGACAGGGCCCTCCTACAATGAGCAGTTCTTC.

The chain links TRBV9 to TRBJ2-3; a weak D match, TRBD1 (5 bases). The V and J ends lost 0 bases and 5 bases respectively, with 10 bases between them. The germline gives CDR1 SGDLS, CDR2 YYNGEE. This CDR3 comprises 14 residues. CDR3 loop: CASSVAQAEDTQYF. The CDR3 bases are TGTGCCAGCAGCGTAGCACAGGCGGAAGATACGCAGTATTTT.

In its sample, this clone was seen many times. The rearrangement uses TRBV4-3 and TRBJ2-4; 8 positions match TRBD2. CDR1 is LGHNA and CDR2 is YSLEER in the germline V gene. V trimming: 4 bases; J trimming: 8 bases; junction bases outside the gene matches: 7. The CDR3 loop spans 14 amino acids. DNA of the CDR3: TGCGCCAGCAGCCCTGTGACTAGCGCGGACATTCAGTACTTC. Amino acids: CASSPVTSADIQYF.

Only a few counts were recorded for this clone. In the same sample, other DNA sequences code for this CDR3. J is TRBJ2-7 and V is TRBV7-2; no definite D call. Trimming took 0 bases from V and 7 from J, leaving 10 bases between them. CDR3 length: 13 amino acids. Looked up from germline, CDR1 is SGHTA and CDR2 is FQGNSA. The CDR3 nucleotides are TGTGCCAGCAGCTTAGCGTGGCAGAGTGAGCAGTACTTC. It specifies CASSLAWQSEQYF.

The CDR3 protein is CASSLAMVGNYEQYF. In DNA form, the CDR3 reads TGTGCCAGCAGCTTAGCGATGGTTGGCAACTACGAGCAGTACTTC. The chain links TRBV7-2 to TRBJ2-7; the D is unclear. This CDR3 is 15 amino acids long. V was pared by 0 bases and J by 3 bases, with 12 bases between. Germline CDR1 reads SGHTA; CDR2 reads FQGNSA.

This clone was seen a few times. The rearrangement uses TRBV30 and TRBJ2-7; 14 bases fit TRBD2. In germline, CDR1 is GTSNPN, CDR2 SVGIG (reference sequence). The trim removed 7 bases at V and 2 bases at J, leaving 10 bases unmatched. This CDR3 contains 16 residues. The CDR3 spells CAFSRGLAGVPYEQYF. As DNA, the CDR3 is TGTGCCTTTTCCCGGGGACTAGCGGGAGTCCCCTACGAGCAGTACTTC.

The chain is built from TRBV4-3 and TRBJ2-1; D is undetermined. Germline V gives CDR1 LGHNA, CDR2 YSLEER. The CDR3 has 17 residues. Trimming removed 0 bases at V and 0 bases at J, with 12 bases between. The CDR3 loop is CASSQDLHRGSYNEQFF. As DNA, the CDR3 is TGCGCCAGCAGCCAAGATCTCCACAGAGGCTCCTACAATGAGCAGTTCTTC.

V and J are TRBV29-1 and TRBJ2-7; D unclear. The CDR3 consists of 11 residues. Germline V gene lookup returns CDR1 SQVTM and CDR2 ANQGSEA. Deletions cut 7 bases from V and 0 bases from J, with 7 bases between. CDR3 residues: CSGRSSYEQYF. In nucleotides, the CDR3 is TGCAGCGGGCGGAGCTCCTACGAGCAGTACTTC.

CDR3 amino acids: CASRLQEGEREAFF. The DNA of the CDR3 is TGTGCCAGCAGATTGCAGGAGGGCGAGCGTGAAGCTTTCTTT. This rearrangement joins TRBV7-8 to TRBJ1-1; no reliable D call. Trimming cost V 6 bases and J 7 bases, with 18 bases left between them. This CDR3 is built from 14 residues. CDR1 SGHVS and CDR2 FQNEAQ come from the germline V gene.

CDR3 protein: CAWSPGQGYGYTF. As DNA, the CDR3 is TGTGCCTGGAGCCCGGGACAGGGGTATGGCTACACCTTC. V usage is TRBV30 and J usage is TRBJ1-2; 10 nucleotides line up with TRBD1. The CDR3 runs to 13 residues. With 3 bases clipped from V and 5 bases from J, the junction kept 3 bases outside the gene matches. Per the germline V gene, CDR1 is GTSNPN and CDR2 is SVGIG (reference sequence).